These 13 T cell receptor beta chains share one sample of origin, sequenced in a study of blood T cell repertoires in COVID-19. Method: immunoSEQ multiplex PCR; TCRdb's copy keeps in-frame clones and lacks some. Of about 170,000 clones listed, roughly 86% are singletons. Sequenced input: peripheral blood. The receptors shown here come from an elderly woman with COVID-19, enrolled during active disease.

V is TRBV2 and J is TRBJ1-3; 12 bases match TRBD1. This CDR3 contains 17 residues. J gave up 0 bases and V 4 bases, and 4 bases lay outside the gene matches. Germline lookup yields CDR1 SNHLY and CDR2 FYNNEI. The chain's CDR3 is CASSVGTGGLSGNTIYF. The CDR3 nucleotides are TGTGCCAGCAGTGTCGGGACAGGGGGCCTCTCTGGAAACACCATATATTTT.

This chain uses TRBV9 with TRBJ1-2; possible D gene TRBD1, 5 bases. V dropped 0 bases and J dropped 2 bases, with 8 bases sitting between them. The CDR3 is 14 amino acids. Germline values: CDR1 SGDLS, CDR2 YYNGEE. CDR3 DNA: TGTGCCAGCAGCGTAGATACAGGAAACTATGGCTACACCTTC. Translating it yields CASSVDTGNYGYTF.

This sequence joins TRBV10-3 and TRBJ2-5; D is ambiguous. Trimming took 0 bases from V and 5 from J, leaving 7 bases between them. The CDR3 spans 13 residues. Germline V CDR1 and CDR2: ENHRY, SYGVKD. CDR3 amino acids: CAISESTRETQYF. The CDR3 DNA sequence: TGTGCCATCAGTGAGTCGACTCGGGAGACCCAGTACTTC.

This clone came up many times. CDR3 residues: CASSPPGAGGNEKLFF. DNA of the CDR3: TGTGCCAGCAGCCCCCCCGGGGCGGGAGGGAATGAAAAACTGTTTTTT. J is TRBJ1-4 and V is TRBV7-6, with D possibly matching TRBD1 (5 bases). CDR3 length: 16 amino acids. In germline, CDR1 is SGHVS, CDR2 FNYEAQ. Trimming took off 5 bases at V and 5 bases at J, with 18 bases between the two ends.

The V call is TRBV4-3, the J call TRBJ1-2; no clear D gene. The V end was cut by 1 base, the J end by 0 bases, with 9 bases between. The CDR3 contains 15 residues. Germline CDR1 and CDR2: LGHNA and YSLEER. This CDR3 is CASSQGVGANYGYTF. CDR3 sequence (DNA): TGCGCCAGCAGCCAAGGCGTGGGAGCTAACTATGGCTACACCTTC.

This clone is a singleton in its sample. The J gene is TRBJ2-5, the V gene TRBV7-8, with 16 bases matching TRBD2. CDR1 and CDR2 from the germline V gene are SGHVS and FQNEAQ. V was pared by 5 bases and J by 5 bases, with 11 bases of the junction left unmatched. The CDR3 spans 18 residues. CDR3 protein: CASSPLGTSGRAKETQYF. The CDR3, as DNA: TGTGCCAGCAGCCCGTTGGGGACTAGCGGGAGGGCCAAGGAGACCCAGTACTTC.

This chain links TRBV5-1 with TRBJ1-5; weak D call: TRBD1 (5 bases). V was trimmed by 4 bases and J by 0 bases, leaving 17 bases between them. Germline CDR1 SGHRS, CDR2 YFSETQ. The CDR3 has 17 amino acids. CDR3 sequence: CASSPGPGLTSNQPQHF. CDR3 sequence (DNA): TGCGCCAGCAGCCCGGGCCCGGGACTGACTAGCAATCAGCCCCAGCATTTT.

The chain has TRBV2 and TRBJ1-1; 8 nucleotides align to TRBD1. The CDR3 extends over 17 amino acids. V shed 6 bases and J 2 bases; nucleotides not matched to a gene: 14. Germline lookup yields CDR1 SNHLY and CDR2 FYNNEI. This CDR3 is CASRELSLTGANTEAFF. In DNA form, the CDR3 reads TGTGCCAGCAGGGAATTGTCTCTGACAGGGGCAAACACTGAAGCTTTCTTT.

About this clone: Other DNA sequences within the sample encode an identical CDR3. The chain couples TRBV6-2 or TRBV6-3 to TRBJ1-5; 8 positions agree with TRBD1. Germline V CDR1 and CDR2: MNHEY, SVGEGT. J gave up 1 base and V 2 bases, and 4 bases lay outside the gene matches. The CDR3 loop spans 16 amino acids. The CDR3 reads CASSYSQGASNQPQHF. The CDR3 DNA reads as TGTGCCAGCAGTTACAGCCAGGGGGCGAGCAATCAGCCCCAGCATTTT.

The chain uses TRBV7-2 and TRBJ1-3; D remains unclear. CDR1 is SGHTA, CDR2 FQGNSA, per germline. Trimming took 0 bases from V and 7 from J, leaving 10 bases between them. The CDR3 covers 14 residues. CDR3 residues: CASSLAAGGNTIYF. The DNA of the CDR3 is TGTGCCAGCAGCTTAGCGGCTGGTGGCAACACCATATATTTT.

The rearrangement links TRBV2 to TRBJ2-2, with D possibly TRBD2 on 6 matching bases. Germline CDR1 SNHLY, CDR2 FYNNEI. The CDR3 spans 14 residues. Trimming took 7 bases from V and 8 from J, leaving 17 bases between them. The CDR3 reads CASKAPRGFGELFF. The CDR3 DNA follows: TGTGCCAGCAAGGCTCCTCGGGGGTTTGGGGAGCTGTTTTTT.

This clone was seen a few times. This chain connects TRBV3-1 (or the pseudogene TRBV3-2) to TRBJ2-5; 7 bases map to TRBD2. The CDR3 loop spans 18 amino acids. J was trimmed by 1 base and V by 1 base; bases with no gene match: 12. The germline V gene has CDR1 LGHDT and CDR2 YNNKEL (reference sequence). The CDR3: CASSQGTIRRGFQETQYF. Here the CDR3 DNA reads TGTGCCAGCAGCCAAGGGACTATTAGGCGGGGGTTCCAAGAGACCCAGTACTTC.

V and J are TRBV9 and TRBJ2-3, with D hard to call. Germline assignment: CDR1 SGDLS and CDR2 YYNGEE. The CDR3 consists of 14 residues. V lost 4 bases to trimming and J lost 0 bases, with 9 bases between them. For the CDR3, the DNA is TGTGCCAGCAGCCAGACTGTTAGCACAGATACGCAGTATTTT. Translated, it gives CASSQTVSTDTQYF.